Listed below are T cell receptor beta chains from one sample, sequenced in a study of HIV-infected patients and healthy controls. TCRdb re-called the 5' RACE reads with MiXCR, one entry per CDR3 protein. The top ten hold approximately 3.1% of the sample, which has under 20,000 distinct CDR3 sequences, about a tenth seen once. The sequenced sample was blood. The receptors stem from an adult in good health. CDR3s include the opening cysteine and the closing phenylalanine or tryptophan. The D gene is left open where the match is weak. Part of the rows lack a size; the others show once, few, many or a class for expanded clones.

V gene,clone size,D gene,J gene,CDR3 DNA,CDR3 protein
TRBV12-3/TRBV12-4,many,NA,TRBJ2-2,TGTGCCAGCAGTTGGGGGCGGATCAACACCGGGGAGCTGTTTTTT,CASSWGRINTGELFF
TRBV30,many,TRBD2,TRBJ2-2,TGTGCCTGGAGACAGCGGGAGGACACCGGGGAGCTGTTTTTT,CAWRQREDTGELFF
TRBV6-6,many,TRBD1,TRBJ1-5,TGTGCCAGCATCCCGACCCGGGACAGCTTGAATCAGCCCCAGCATTTT,CASIPTRDSLNQPQHF
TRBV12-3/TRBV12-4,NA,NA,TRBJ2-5,TGTGCCAGCAGTTCTGGGTCTCTGGGGGAGACCCAGTACTTC,CASSSGSLGETQYF
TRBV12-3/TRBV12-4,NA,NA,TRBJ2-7,TGTGCCAGCAGTTCGGAGGGATCTAGATACGAGCAGTACTTC,CASSSEGSRYEQYF
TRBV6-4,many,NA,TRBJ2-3,TGTGCCAGCAGTGCAGGCAGAGCCCCCACAGATACGCAGTATTTT,CASSAGRAPTDTQYF
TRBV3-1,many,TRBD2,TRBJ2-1,TGTGCCAGCAGGGGACCGGCTAGCGGGTATGGTGATGAGCAGTTCTTC,CASRGPASGYGDEQFF
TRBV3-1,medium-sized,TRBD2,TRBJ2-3,TGTGCCAGCAGCCAAGGAGCGGGGCCCACAGATACGCAGTATTTT,CASSQGAGPTDTQYF
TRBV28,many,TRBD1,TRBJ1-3,TGTGCCAGCAGTTCCGAGGGGGCTGGAGGAAACACCATATATTTT,CASSSEGAGGNTIYF
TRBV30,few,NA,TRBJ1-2,TGTGCCTGGAGTGTTTTCGAAGGAGGCTACACCTTC,CAWSVFEGGYTF
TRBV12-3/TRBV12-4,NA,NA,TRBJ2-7,TGTGCCAGCAGTTTAGTTGCGGGCTCCTACGAGCAGTACTTC,CASSLVAGSYEQYF
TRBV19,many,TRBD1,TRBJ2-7,TGTGCCAGTAGTATGGCGGGACAGGGGGCTGCTTACGAGCAGTACTTC,CASSMAGQGAAYEQYF
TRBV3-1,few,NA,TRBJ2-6,TGTGCCAGCAGCCAAGACCGCGACTCGGGGGCCAACGTCCTGACTTTC,CASSQDRDSGANVLTF
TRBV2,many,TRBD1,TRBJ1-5,TGTGCCAGCAGTTCTCAGGGGGGTCTTAGCAATCAGCCCCAGCATTTT,CASSSQGGLSNQPQHF
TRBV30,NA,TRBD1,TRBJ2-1,TGTGCCTGGGGATACAGGGGTGAATTCTTC,CAWGYRGEFF
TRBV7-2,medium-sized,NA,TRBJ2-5,TGTGCCAGCAGCTCGTACCAAGAGACCCAGTACTTC,CASSSYQETQYF
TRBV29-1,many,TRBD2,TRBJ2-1,TGCAGCGTGCATGGGACTACCGAGCAGTTCTTC,CSVHGTTEQFF